Listed below are T cell receptor beta chains from one sample, sequenced in a study of OX40 agonist ivuxolimab in advanced cancers. The protocol was immunoSEQ multiplex PCR, while the TCRdb copy is restricted to in-frame clones and leaves out a portion. Here the sample spans over 30,000 clones, around 90% being singletons. The input for sequencing was CD4+ or CD8+ T cells sorted from blood, taken in a trial of the OX40 agonist ivuxolimab. These receptors were collected from an adult with an advanced solid tumor such as melanoma, head and neck, liver or kidney cancer. The CDR3 runs from the conserved cysteine through the conserved F or W. The D gene is left open where the match is weak. A row's size may be missing; if present it is once, few, many or a size class.

cdr3_aa | cdr3_nt | d_call | j_call | v_call | clone_size
CASSVASGEGNEQFF | TGTGCCAGCAGCGTAGCTAGCGGGGAAGGGAATGAGCAGTTCTTC | TRBD2 | TRBJ2-1 | TRBV9 | .
CASSLAGRTNTEAFF | TGTGCCAGCAGCTTAGCAGGCAGGACGAACACTGAAGCTTTCTTT | . | TRBJ1-1 | TRBV7-6 | .
CASSWEGTSGKNIQYF | TGTGCCAGCAGCTGGGAGGGGACTAGCGGTAAAAACATTCAGTACTTC | TRBD2 | TRBJ2-4 | TRBV5-6 | .
CASSPSEGRANEQFF | TGTGCCAGCTCACCTAGCGAGGGAAGGGCCAATGAGCAGTTCTTC | . | TRBJ2-1 | TRBV18 | .
CASSFGLATQETQYF | TGCGCCAGCAGCTTCGGACTAGCGACCCAAGAGACCCAGTACTTC | TRBD2 | TRBJ2-5 | TRBV5-1 | .
CASSLGISTDTQYF | TGTGCCAGCAGCTTAGGTATTTCTACAGATACGCAGTATTTT | . | TRBJ2-3 | TRBV7-2 | .
CASSDYYGPTGIKQETQYF | TGTGCCAGCAGCGATTACTATGGTCCGACAGGCATTAAACAAGAGACCCAGTACTTC | . | TRBJ2-5 | TRBV7-9 | .
CASSIGLLQETQYF | TGTGCCAGTAGTATTGGTCTTCTCCAAGAGACCCAGTACTTC | . | TRBJ2-5 | TRBV19 | .
CASSLRLLAKNIQYF | TGTGCCAGCAGCTTAAGACTCCTAGCCAAAAACATTCAGTACTTC | . | TRBJ2-4 | TRBV7-2 | .
CASGTLLRGTEAFF | TGTGCCAGCGGGACACTCCTCAGGGGGACTGAAGCTTTCTTT | TRBD1 | TRBJ1-1 | TRBV6-5 | .
CASSPDGTSISETQYF | TGTGCCAGCTCACCAGACGGGACTAGCATATCAGAGACCCAGTACTTC | TRBD2 | TRBJ2-5 | TRBV18 | .
CAIGGQRGTTDTQYF | TGTGCCATCGGGGGCCAGCGCGGCACGACAGATACGCAGTATTTT | . | TRBJ2-3 | TRBV10-3 | once
CASSQGGRGGQETQYF | TGCGCCAGCAGTCAAGGGGGCAGGGGGGGACAAGAGACCCAGTACTTC | . | TRBJ2-5 | TRBV23-1 | .
CASTTNTGELFF | TGTGCCAGCACCACGAACACCGGGGAGCTGTTTTTT | . | TRBJ2-2 | TRBV9 | .